This T cell receptor (beta chain) was observed in a study of high-grade serous ovarian cancer treatment subgroups. Study information: Mean per sample: about 15,000 reads, around 7,100 unique TCR beta rearrangements.

Findings and limits, study-wide: Different patients shared almost no repertoire; same-patient tumors shared roughly 0.095 to 0.85. Spatial context was lost because tumors were sequenced in bulk.

Tumor samples were taken before definitive surgery or chemotherapy. This clone was counted between two and nine times. Its antigen is as yet unknown. Data came from immunoSEQ multiplex PCR; TCRdb stores just in-frame clones and leaves some out. In the table there are about 8,500 clones, about three quarters of which are singletons. This sequence was found in a human donor with high-grade serous ovarian cancer. The sequenced sample was tumor tissue.

The DNA for the CDR3 is TGCGCCAGCAGCTTGGCCCCACAGGGGGCATCGAACTATGGCTACACCTTC. It codes for CASSLAPQGASNYGYTF. The V call is TRBV5-1, the J call TRBJ1-2, with 9 bases aligning to TRBD1. Germline trimming cut 0 bases from V and 2 bases from J; bases unmatched to any gene: 8. CDR1 SGHRS and CDR2 YFSETQ come from the germline V gene. The CDR3 is 17 amino acids. Together with reference TRBV5-1 and TRBJ1-2, the CDR3 gives the full variable domain: KAGVTQTPRYLIKTRGQQVTLSCSPISGHRSVSWYQQTPGQGLQFLFEYFSETQRNKGNFPGRFSGRQFSNSRSEMNVSTLELGDSALYLCASSLAPQGASNYGYTFGSGTRLTVV.